This T cell receptor (beta chain) was found in a study of radiation and T cells in renal cell carcinoma. Study-wide results and limits: Irradiated tumors had higher TCR clonality than control tumors. Compared with controls, irradiated tumors had more, larger dominant CDR3 motifs.

The method was immunoSEQ multiplex PCR; TCRdb's version includes in-frame clones alone and lacks a portion of them. The sample comprises about 23,000 clones, nearly 60% of which are singletons, and approximately 23% rests with the top ten. The treatment is: treatment-naive control, cytoreductive nephrectomy. The CDR3 consists of 13 residues. In germline, CDR1 is SGHTA, CDR2 FQGTGA. Losses at the gene ends were 3 bases for V and 7 bases for J; bases not matched to a gene: 3. This clone was counted a few times. Its matching antigen is unknown. This chain uses TRBV7-3 with TRBJ2-1; TRBD1 agrees at 7 bases. Source: tumor tissue, taken from a patient whose treatment was nephrectomy without radiotherapy. The sequence was obtained from a man in his forties or fifties with renal cell carcinoma. The CDR3 is CASSFDRANEQFF. DNA for the CDR3: TGTGCCAGCAGCTTCGACAGGGCGAATGAGCAGTTCTTC.